This T cell receptor beta chain was captured by sequencing in a study of shared clonotypes between healthy human individuals. Germline values: CDR1 MNHNY, CDR2 SVGAGI (reference sequence). The CDR3 consists of 14 residues. V lost 6 bases and J lost 3; bases outside the gene matches: 6. As for this clone: Other DNA variants within this sample encode the same CDR3.

Sorted subsets were amplified in replicate PCRs using 200 ng DNA, 25,000 to 30,000 T cell genomes. Original processing notes: From ImmunoSEQ came sequences covering only the junction and carrying no quality scores, so filtering differed. Generated by immunoSEQ multiplex PCR, the TCRdb table keeps only in-frame clones and is missing some. Clone size and V and J calls were adopted from that table, with D and trimming inferred from the DNA. The sample consists of about 2,500,000 clones, around 94% of them appearing once. The chain carries TRBV6-6 and TRBJ2-7; 9 nucleotides match TRBD1. The sequenced material came from naive CD4+ T cells sorted from blood. Stated subset: CD45RA+ positively selected. This receptor was obtained from a man between 18 and 29 years old in good health. CDR3 sequence reads: CASSSTGGSYEQYF. The CDR3 DNA follows: TGTGCCAGCAGCTCGACAGGGGGAAGCTACGAGCAGTACTTC.